The sequence of this TCR beta chain was determined in a study of blood T cell repertoires in COVID-19. Study information: Collection of acute and convalescent COVID-19 samples took place in the United States, Italy and Spain. The analysed material was cDNA or gDNA that came from T cells, B-cell-depleted T cells, or PBMCs.

Methods used by the authors: Amplification of reference gene primers provided the estimated nucleated cell counts. The protocol was immunoSEQ multiplex PCR, while the TCRdb copy is restricted to in-frame clones and leaves out a portion. For V, J and clone size, that table is used; D and trimming come from the DNA. The table records roughly 300,000 clones, 75% to 95% of them present only once. Germline-derived CDR1 and CDR2 are SQVTM and ANQGSEA. The CDR3 has 15 amino acids. V was clipped by 4 bases and J by 0 bases, with 13 bases between them. The sequenced sample consisted of peripheral blood. V is TRBV29-1 and J is TRBJ2-1; maybe TRBD2 (5 bases). This TCR was sampled from a woman aged 25-40 years with COVID-19, enrolled during active disease. CDR3 protein: CSVVGGQSSYNEQFF. The CDR3 nucleotides are TGCAGCGTTGTGGGCGGGCAGAGCTCCTACAATGAGCAGTTCTTC.